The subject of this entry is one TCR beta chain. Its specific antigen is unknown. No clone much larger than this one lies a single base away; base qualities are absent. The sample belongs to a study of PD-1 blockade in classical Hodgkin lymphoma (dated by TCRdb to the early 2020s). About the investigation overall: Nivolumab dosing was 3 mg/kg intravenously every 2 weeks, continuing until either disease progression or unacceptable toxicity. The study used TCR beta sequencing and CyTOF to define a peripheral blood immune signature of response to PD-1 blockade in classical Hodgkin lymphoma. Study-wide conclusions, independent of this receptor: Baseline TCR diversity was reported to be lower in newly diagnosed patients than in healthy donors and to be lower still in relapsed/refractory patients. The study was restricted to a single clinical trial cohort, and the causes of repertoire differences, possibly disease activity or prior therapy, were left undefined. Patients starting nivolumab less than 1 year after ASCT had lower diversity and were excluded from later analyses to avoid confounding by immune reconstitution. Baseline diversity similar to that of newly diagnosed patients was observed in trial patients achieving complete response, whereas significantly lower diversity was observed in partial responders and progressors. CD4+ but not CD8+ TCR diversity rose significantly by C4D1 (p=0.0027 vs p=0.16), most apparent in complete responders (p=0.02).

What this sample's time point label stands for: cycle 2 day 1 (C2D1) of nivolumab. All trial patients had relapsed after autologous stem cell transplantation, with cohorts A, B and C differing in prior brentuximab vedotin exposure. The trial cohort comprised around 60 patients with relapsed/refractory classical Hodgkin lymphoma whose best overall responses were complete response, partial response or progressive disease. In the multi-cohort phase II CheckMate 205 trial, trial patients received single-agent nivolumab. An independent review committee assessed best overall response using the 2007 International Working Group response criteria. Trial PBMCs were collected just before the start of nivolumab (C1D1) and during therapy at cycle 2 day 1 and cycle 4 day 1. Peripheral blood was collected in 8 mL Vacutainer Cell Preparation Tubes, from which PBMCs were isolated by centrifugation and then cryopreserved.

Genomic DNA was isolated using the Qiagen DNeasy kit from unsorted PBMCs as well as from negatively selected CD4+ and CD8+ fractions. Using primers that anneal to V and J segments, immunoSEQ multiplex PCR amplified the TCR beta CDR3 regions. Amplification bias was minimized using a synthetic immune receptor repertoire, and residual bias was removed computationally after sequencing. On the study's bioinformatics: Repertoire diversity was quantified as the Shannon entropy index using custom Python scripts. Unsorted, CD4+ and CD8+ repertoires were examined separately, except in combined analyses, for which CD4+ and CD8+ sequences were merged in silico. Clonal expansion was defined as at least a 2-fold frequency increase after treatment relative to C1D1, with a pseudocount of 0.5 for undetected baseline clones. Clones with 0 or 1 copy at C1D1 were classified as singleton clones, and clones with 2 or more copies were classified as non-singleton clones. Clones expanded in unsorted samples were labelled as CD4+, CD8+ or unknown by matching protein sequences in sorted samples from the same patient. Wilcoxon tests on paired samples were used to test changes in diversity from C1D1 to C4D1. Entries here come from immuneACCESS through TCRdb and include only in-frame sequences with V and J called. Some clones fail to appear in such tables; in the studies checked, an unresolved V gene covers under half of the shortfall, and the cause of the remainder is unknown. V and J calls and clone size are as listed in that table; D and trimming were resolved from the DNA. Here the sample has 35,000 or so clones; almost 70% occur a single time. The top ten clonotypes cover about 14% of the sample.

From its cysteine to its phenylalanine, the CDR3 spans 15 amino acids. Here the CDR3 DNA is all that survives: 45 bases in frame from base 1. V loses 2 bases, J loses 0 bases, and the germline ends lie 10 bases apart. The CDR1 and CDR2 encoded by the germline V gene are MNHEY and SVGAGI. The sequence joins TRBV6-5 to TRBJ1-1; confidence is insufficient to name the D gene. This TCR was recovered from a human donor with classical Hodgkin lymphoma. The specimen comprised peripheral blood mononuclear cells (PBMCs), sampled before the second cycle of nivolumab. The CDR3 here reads CASSYAAGMNTEAFF. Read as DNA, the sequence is TGTGCCAGCAGTTACGCCGCGGGTATGAACACTGAAGCTTTCTTT.